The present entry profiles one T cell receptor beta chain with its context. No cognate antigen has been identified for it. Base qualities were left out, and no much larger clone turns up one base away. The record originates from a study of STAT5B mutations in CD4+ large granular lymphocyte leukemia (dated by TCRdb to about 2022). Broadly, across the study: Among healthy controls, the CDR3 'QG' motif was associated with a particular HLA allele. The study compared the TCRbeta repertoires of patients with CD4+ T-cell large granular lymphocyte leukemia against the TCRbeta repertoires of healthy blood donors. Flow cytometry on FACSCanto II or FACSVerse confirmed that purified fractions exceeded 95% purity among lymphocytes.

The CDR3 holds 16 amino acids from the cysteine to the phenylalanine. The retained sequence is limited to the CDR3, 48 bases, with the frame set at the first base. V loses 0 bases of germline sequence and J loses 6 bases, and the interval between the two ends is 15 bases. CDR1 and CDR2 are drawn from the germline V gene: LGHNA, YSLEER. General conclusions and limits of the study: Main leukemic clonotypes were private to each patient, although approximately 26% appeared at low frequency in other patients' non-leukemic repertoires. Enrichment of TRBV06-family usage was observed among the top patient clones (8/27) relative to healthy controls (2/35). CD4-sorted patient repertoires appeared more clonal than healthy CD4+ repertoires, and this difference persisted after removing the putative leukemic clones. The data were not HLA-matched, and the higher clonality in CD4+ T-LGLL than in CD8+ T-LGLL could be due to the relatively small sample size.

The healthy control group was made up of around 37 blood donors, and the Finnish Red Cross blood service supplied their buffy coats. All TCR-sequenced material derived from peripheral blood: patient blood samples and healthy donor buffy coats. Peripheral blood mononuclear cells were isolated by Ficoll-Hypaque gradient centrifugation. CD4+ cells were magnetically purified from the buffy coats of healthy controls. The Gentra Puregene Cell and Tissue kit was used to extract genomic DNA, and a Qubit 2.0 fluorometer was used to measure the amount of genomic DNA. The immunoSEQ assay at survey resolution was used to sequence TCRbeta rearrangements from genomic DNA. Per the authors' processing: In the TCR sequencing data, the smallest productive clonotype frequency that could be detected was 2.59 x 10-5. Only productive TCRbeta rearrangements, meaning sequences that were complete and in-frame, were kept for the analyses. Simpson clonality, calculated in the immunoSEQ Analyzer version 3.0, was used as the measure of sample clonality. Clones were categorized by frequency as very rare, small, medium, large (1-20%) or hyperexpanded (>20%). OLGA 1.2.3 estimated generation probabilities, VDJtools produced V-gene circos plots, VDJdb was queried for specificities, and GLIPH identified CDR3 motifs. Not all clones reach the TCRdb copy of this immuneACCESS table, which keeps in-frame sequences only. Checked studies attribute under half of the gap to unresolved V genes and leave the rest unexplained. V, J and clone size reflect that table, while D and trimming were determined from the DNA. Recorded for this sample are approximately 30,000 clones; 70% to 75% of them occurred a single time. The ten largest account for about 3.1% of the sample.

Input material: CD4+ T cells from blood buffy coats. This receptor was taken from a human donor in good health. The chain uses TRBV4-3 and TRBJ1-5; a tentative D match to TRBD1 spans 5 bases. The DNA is TGCGCCAGCAGCCAAGAATTCGGCCAGGGAAGTCAGCCCCAGCATTTT. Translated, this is CASSQEFGQGSQPQHF.